This entry is about one T cell receptor (beta chain). Its antigen specificity is not known. No base-level quality is on record; no much larger clone is a single base apart. The cohort comprised more than 550 healthy bone marrow donors. At the time of sampling, every cohort member was nominally healthy, though immune exposures that went unrecorded were likely present. The donor tested CMV seropositive and was one of the 289 seropositive cohort members. Each donor provided a peripheral blood sample, and peripheral blood mononuclear cells were used for TCR beta sequencing. Genomic DNA was extracted from the blood cell samples with the Qiagen DNeasy Blood Extraction Kit. The method was the immunoSEQ multiplex PCR assay. For the multiplex PCR, a mixture combining 60 forward primers for TCR Vbeta segments and 13 reverse primers for TCR Jbeta segments was used. The CDR3 region of rearranged TCR beta genes was amplified from genomic DNA by a multiplex PCR assay. Amplified TCR beta libraries were sequenced as 87-base-pair reads on the Illumina HiSeq System. The original pipeline was this. Across the 640 or so repertoires, a later analysis counted roughly 77 million unique TCR beta chains, roughly 11 million of which were shared by at least two donors. Raw reads were error-corrected and collapsed into unique sequences by a nearest-neighbor algorithm in which closely related sequences were merged to remove PCR and sequencing errors. Alignment of CDR3 sequences to IMGT reference sequences was used to assign V, D and J gene segments. For a sequence to be retained, a match of at least six nucleotides to both a V gene segment and a J gene segment was required. Rearrangements were called productive when the CDR3 lacked stop codons and stayed in frame with V and J; all others were non-productive. CDR3 was defined by IMGT convention, running from the second conserved V-encoded cysteine to the conserved J-encoded phenylalanine. In an earlier analysis of 550 to 650 of the donors, sequences lacking an unambiguous match to a single V gene segment were excluded. In an earlier analysis of almost 600 of the donors, a V segment was called functional when productive rearrangements were above 56.7%, and segregating when the standard deviation between donors exceeded 5%. A statistical classification framework was developed to diagnose cytomegalovirus status using the catalog of TCR beta chain sequences. V and J gene assignment, in a later analysis, came from comparing TCR nucleotide sequences with IMGT/GENE-DB human TR gene sequences. Using the TCRdist pipeline, a later analysis assigned CDR3 sequences along with most-parsimonious VDJ recombination scenarios. In a later analysis, every TCR beta chain was defined by the combination of its CDR3 amino acid sequence and its V-gene family, and reads without a unique V-gene family were dropped. To address suspected cross-contamination and a sequencing artifact, a later analysis removed 550 to 750 highly shared, low-generation-probability nucleotide sequences. A later analysis calculated a clonal expansion index for each public chain from normalized within-repertoire ranks of inferred template counts. In a later analysis, generation probabilities were computed using a VDJ recombination model fitted to out-of-frame rearrangements, and the results were checked against IGoR. In a later analysis, TCR-TCR, TCR-HLA and TCR-CMV co-occurrence was scored with hypergeometric tests, and a repertoire-size bias correction was applied to TCR pairs. False discovery rates were estimated in a later analysis by permuting HLA or CMV assignments 20 times. In a later analysis, co-occurring TCRs were grouped using DBSCAN, and TCRdist sequence similarity was added for clustering within HLA-allele-positive subsets. Repertoires with fewer than 30,000 or more than 120,000 public chains were left out of co-occurrence clustering, as were several repertoires with anomalous nucleotide sharing. This is the immuneACCESS table as TCRdb keeps it, with only in-frame sequences that have V and J called. A part of the clones is gone; compared with another copy, unresolved V genes explain less than half, and the rest is unexplained. V and J calls and clone size come straight from that table; D and trimming were deduced from the DNA. A total of roughly 170,000 clones appear in this sample, roughly 80% of them only once. The ten biggest clones cover 6% to 7.5% of the sample.

For CDR1 and CDR2, the germline V gene lists SGHVS and FQNEAQ. The CDR3 goes from the cysteine to the phenylalanine over 14 residues. Only CDR3 DNA remains: 42 bases, in frame from the first base. The trim is 5 bases for V and 1 base for J, with a gap of 11 bases between the germline ends. The data belong to a study of cytomegalovirus exposure and HLA in healthy donors (dated by TCRdb to the late 2010s). Regarding the complete study: An earlier analysis of several hundred of the donors reported roughly 270 Gb of sequence data and 117 million unique TCR beta sequences from some 180 million T cells. Typing coverage differed by locus: A, B, C, DRB1 and DQB1 were typed in roughly 620-640 donors, DQA1 in 500 to 550, DPA1 in around 600, and DPB1 in 400 to 480. Donor age, sex, ethnicity and CMV serostatus were compiled alongside the repertoire data. In an earlier analysis of around 540 of the donors, high-throughput TCR beta sequencing was used to judge whether each TCR beta V gene segment behaved as functional or pseudogenic. To predict cytomegalovirus infection status, the study combined high-throughput TCR immunosequencing, statistical association of individual TCRs with disease status, and machine learning. A later genetic analysis used genome-wide SNP genotypes for about 65% of the 666 donors, treating that subset as a discovery cohort. The study profiled the T cell repertoires of hundreds of subjects by immunosequencing and related them to cytomegalovirus serostatus. Of the 300 to 450 genotyped donors, 81% were placed in the genetic ancestry cluster associated with self-reported Caucasian donors. In addition to the first cohort of roughly 670 subjects, a separate validation cohort of over 90 different subjects was used. Across approximately 400 genotyped donors of the cohort, an average of about 240,000 unique TCR beta nucleotide sequences per donor were sequenced, and roughly 18% of those sequences were non-productive. Several DR-DQ haplotypes were treated as single units for association and clustering because of strong linkage in the cohort. In the later analysis, no new phenotypic data were used to find candidate immune exposures; instead, reliance was placed on TCR beta sequences and their occurrence across donors. All discovery cohort repertoires had been generated on a single sequencing platform. The study aimed to test whether cataloging public T cell receptors could reveal signatures of past pathogen exposure. An early release covering 500 to 750 HLA-typed donors comprised about 300 gigabases of sequencing data and around 85 million unique TCR sequences. To study patterns of TCR occurrence, a later analysis re-analyzed previously published TCR beta repertoires from hundreds of donors and added high-resolution HLA genotyping. Class I and class II HLA loci were covered by the typing at four-digit resolution.

On the study overall, not on this receptor specifically: Because counts were too low, more than 15 rarely observed V segments, including chromosome 9 orphons, were excluded from the earlier analysis of some 590 of the donors. Three of the identified cytomegalovirus-associated TCR beta chains were confirmed in vitro to be specific for cytomegalovirus antigens. The 87-base-pair reads could not distinguish some IMGT-functional V segments, including TRBV6-2 and TRBV6-3, so those segments were excluded. In a later analysis, HLA-associated TCR beta chains showed more clonal expansion and lower generation probabilities than non-associated chains that were equally common. According to a later analysis, parvovirus B19, influenza, CMV and Epstein-Barr virus appeared linked to several top co-occurrence clusters. V-gene and J-gene trimming of TCR beta chains was associated with a missense DCLRE1C variant in a later genetic analysis, and the association was replicated in an independent cohort. Correlated functional status among segregating V segments might reflect linkage disequilibrium, but an unknown experimental factor could not be ruled out. The sequencing pipeline was judged likely to have produced a cluster of highly shared sequence variants as a technical artifact. Because some donors lacked HLA typing at each locus, the association tests relied only on the typed subset. Roughly uniform sequencing depth across donors was assumed in presence/absence analyses, although this assumption may not hold. Most TCR sequences were observed very rarely across donors, whereas some public TCRs were present in many individuals. This cohort had only TCR beta chains sequenced, and the lack of alpha or paired-chain data limited which features could be detected. In a later analysis, the rate of TCR association differed among HLA loci, with DRB1 alleles having the most associated TCRs and HLA-C alleles having the fewest. In an earlier analysis of more than 450 of the donors, most TCR beta V segments were observed in productive rearrangements about 87% or about 30% of the time, broadly matching IMGT annotations. The study listed 170 or so TCR beta chains as associated with cytomegalovirus. The authors suggested that the approach could potentially be generalized to other disease states and immunological phenotypes. The classifier was reported to diagnose cytomegalovirus status with high specificity and sensitivity in both the original cohort and the validation cohort. Most CMV-associated TCR beta chains appeared to be HLA-restricted in a later analysis, and the HLA associations seemed to be driven largely by CMV exposure. For the cohort, immune exposure information was limited to CMV serostatus. When HLA alleles, especially DR and DQ, strongly co-occurred, attributing TCR associations to individual alleles was difficult. A later analysis associated 17,000 or so TCR beta sequences with specific HLA alleles at a false discovery rate of 0.05. A further reported finding was that TCR beta sequences accurately predicted the HLA-A and HLA-B alleles for most subjects in the first cohort. A later genetic analysis reported fewer N-insertions in productive TCRs among donors in an Asian-associated ancestry cluster than the roughly 670-donor mean.

The rearranged segments are TRBV7-8 and TRBJ1-1; the D gene cannot be named for sure. The sample was PBMCs. The TCR originated in a man aged 30 to 45 in good health and CMV-seropositive. The nucleotide sequence reads as follows: TGTGCCAGCAGCCATAGAAGCCGGAACACTGAAGCTTTCTTT. Translated, this gives CASSHRSRNTEAFF.